Each of the 27 T cell receptor beta chains below was sequenced from the same sample in a study of blood T cell repertoires in COVID-19. Sequencing used immunoSEQ multiplex PCR; TCRdb keeps in-frame clones, though not all of them. This repertoire shows some 70,000 clones, about nine tenths found once; its top ten account for 10% to 15%. Sequencing input: peripheral blood. Receptors originate from a human donor with active COVID-19. The donor label of this sample is uncertain.

The rearrangement links TRBV13 to TRBJ2-1; 7 bases align to TRBD1. V lost 4 bases and J lost 2; bases outside the gene matches: 8. The CDR3 has 16 residues. Germline assignment: CDR1 PRHDT and CDR2 FYEKMQ (reference sequence). The CDR3 loop reads CASSSGQLTAYNEQFF. Here the CDR3 DNA reads TGTGCCAGCAGCTCGGGACAGTTGACAGCCTACAATGAGCAGTTCTTC.

The genes are TRBV28 and TRBJ2-7; the match to TRBD2 covers 7 bases. The CDR3 has 14 residues. The V gene's germline CDR1 is MDHEN and CDR2 SYDVKM. J was trimmed by 4 bases and V by 4 bases; bases with no gene match: 7. The CDR3 DNA sequence: TGTGCCAGCAGTTCGAGCGGGGAGGGTTACGAGCAGTACTTC. Its translation is CASSSSGEGYEQYF.

The rearrangement joins TRBV6-6 to TRBJ1-1; TRBD1 matches 9 bases. Germline V CDR1 and CDR2: MNHNY, SVGAGI (reference sequence). This CDR3 has 15 amino acids. With 6 bases clipped from V and 4 bases from J, the junction kept 9 bases outside the gene matches. In DNA, the CDR3 is TGTGCCAGCAGCCCTAGGACAGGGGAGGGCACTGAAGCTTTCTTT. Its protein is CASSPRTGEGTEAFF.

This clone has a single count. This chain links TRBV18 with TRBJ2-7, with D perhaps TRBD1 (6 bases). Between the trimmed V and J ends, which lost 6 bases and 2 bases, there was a span of 17 bases. CDR3 size: 15 residues. The germline V gene encodes CDR1 KGHSH and CDR2 LQKENI. This CDR3 is CASSRSGARTYEQYF. CDR3 in DNA: TGTGCCAGCTCTCGCTCAGGGGCCCGGACCTACGAGCAGTACTTC. The full variable domain, rest sourced from reference TRBV18 and TRBJ2-7, is NAGVMQNPRHLVRRRGQEARLRCSPMKGHSHVYWYRQLPEEGLKFMVYLQKENIIDESGMPKERFSAEFPKEGPSILRIQQVVRGDSAAYFCASSRSGARTYEQYFGPGTRLTVT.

V gene TRBV3-1 (or the pseudogene TRBV3-2) combines with J gene TRBJ2-6; 13 nucleotides line up with TRBD2. The CDR3 extends over 18 amino acids. Trimming took 5 bases from V and 1 from J; bases not matched to a gene: 5. The V gene's germline CDR1 is LGHDT and CDR2 YNNKEL (reference sequence). This chain's CDR3 is CASSKAGLAGSGANVLTF. DNA of the CDR3: TGTGCCAGCAGCAAAGCGGGACTAGCGGGGTCTGGGGCCAACGTCCTGACTTTC.

V gene TRBV29-1 combines with J gene TRBJ1-2, with 11 bases aligning to TRBD1. The ends lost 7 bases at V and 6 bases at J; junction bases unmatched: 4. Germline V lookup: CDR1 SQVTM, CDR2 ANQGSEA. This CDR3 has 12 amino acids. CDR3 DNA: TGCAGCGGGAGGACAGGGGGCAATGGCTACACCTTC. It encodes CSGRTGGNGYTF.

This clone was seen only once. This chain connects TRBV15 to TRBJ1-1; D uncertain. This CDR3 region has 17 residues. Between the trimmed V and J ends, which lost 1 base and 3 bases, there was a span of 18 bases. Germline V CDR1 and CDR2: LNHNV, YYDKDF (reference sequence). Here the CDR3 DNA reads TGTGCCACCAGCAGAGGCGGAGGAAACCCGTCAGACACTGAAGCTTTCTTT. It is translated as CATSRGGGNPSDTEAFF.

This sequence joins TRBV12-3 or TRBV12-4 and TRBJ1-2; D ambiguous. The CDR3 extends over 13 amino acids. V gave up 6 bases and J gave up 8 bases, with 16 bases separating them. The CDR3 spells CASSYDGASGYTF. DNA for the CDR3: TGTGCCAGCAGCTATGATGGTGCGAGCGGCTACACCTTC.

This clone has only one observation. This rearrangement joins TRBV5-6 to TRBJ1-5, with 7 bases fitting TRBD1. Germline V CDR1 and CDR2: SGHDT, YYEEEE. V lost 3 bases and J lost 6; bases outside the gene matches: 9. The CDR3 extends over 15 amino acids. This CDR3 reads CASSSGQVVVQPQHF. The CDR3 DNA follows: TGTGCCAGCAGCTCCGGACAGGTCGTCGTTCAGCCCCAGCATTTT.

The chain joins TRBV28 to TRBJ1-2; D is uncertain. The germline CDR1 and CDR2 sequences are MDHEN and SYDVKM. This CDR3 has 13 residues. V lost 5 bases, J lost 2 bases, and 9 bases lay in between. The CDR3 protein is CASSLTENYGYTF. In nucleotides, the CDR3 is TGTGCCAGCAGTCTAACCGAAAACTATGGCTACACCTTC.

Only one count was recorded for this clone. The chain uses TRBV5-6 and TRBJ2-5; D is ambiguous. V lost 1 base to trimming and J lost 4 bases, with 14 bases between them. The CDR3 extends over 15 amino acids. Germline V gene lookup returns CDR1 SGHDT and CDR2 YYEEEE. As DNA, the CDR3 is TGTGCCAGCAGCTTGATGGTAGCTGGTAGAGAGACCCAGTACTTC. Translation gives CASSLMVAGRETQYF.

The chain employs TRBV9 and TRBJ2-1; 10 bases fit TRBD2. Per the germline V gene, CDR1 is SGDLS and CDR2 is YYNGEE. This CDR3 has 15 residues. Losses at the gene ends were 0 bases for V and 8 bases for J; bases not matched to a gene: 5. CDR3 residues: CASSVGLAGAYEQFF. The CDR3 nucleotides read TGTGCCAGCAGCGTAGGTCTAGCGGGAGCATATGAGCAGTTCTTC.

This chain links TRBV2 with TRBJ1-6; D perhaps matches TRBD1 (6 bases). The germline V gene has CDR1 SNHLY and CDR2 FYNNEI. The CDR3 has 14 residues. Trimming removed 6 bases from V and 6 bases from J, with 12 bases in between. The CDR3 DNA reads TGTGCCAGCAGAGAGCGGACAGCTAATTCACCCCTCCACTTT. This sequence encodes CASRERTANSPLHF.

CDR3 DNA: TGTGCCAGTAGAGGGACAGGCCTGCTCCAGCCCCAGCATTTT. Its translation is CASRGTGLLQPQHF. The chain combines TRBV19 with TRBJ1-5; 8 bases line up with TRBD1. This CDR3 region has 14 residues. The V segment lost 6 bases and the J segment 7 bases; nucleotides outside the gene matches: 8. The germline CDR1 and CDR2 sequences are LNHDA and SQIVND (reference sequence).

This sequence joins TRBV18 and TRBJ1-1; D not resolved. Trimming pared 3 bases from V and 0 bases from J, leaving 17 bases between. Germline-derived CDR1 and CDR2 are KGHSH and LQKENI. This CDR3 is 17 amino acids long. CDR3 bases: TGTGCCAGCTCACCTCCTGCCTTCGCGGGGATGAACACTGAAGCTTTCTTT. This gives the protein CASSPPAFAGMNTEAFF.

The chain is built from TRBV30 and TRBJ1-5; 8 bases are a match to TRBD1. Unmatched junction bases numbered 1, after V lost 5 bases and J lost 1 base. The germline gives CDR1 GTSNPN, CDR2 SVGIG (reference sequence). This CDR3 has 13 amino acids. In nucleotides, the CDR3 is TGTGCCTGGGGACAGGGAAGCAATCAGCCCCAGCATTTT. Translation: CAWGQGSNQPQHF.

The rearrangement links TRBV28 to TRBJ2-7, with 8 bases aligning to TRBD2. J lost 5 bases, V lost 6 bases, and 12 bases had no gene match. CDR1 MDHEN and CDR2 SYDVKM come from the germline V gene. This CDR3 spans 15 amino acids. Here the CDR3 reads CASSQPGLGGNEQYF. In nucleotides, the CDR3 is TGTGCCAGCAGCCAACCGGGACTAGGGGGAAACGAGCAGTACTTC.

V is TRBV7-9 and J is TRBJ1-5; 7 positions agree with TRBD1. V dropped 0 bases and J dropped 3; count of bases not matched to a gene: 2. The V gene's germline CDR1 is SEHNR and CDR2 FQNEAQ (reference sequence). The CDR3 loop spans 15 amino acids. The DNA of the CDR3 is TGTGCCAGCAGCTTAGCCGGGACAGTCAATCAGCCCCAGCATTTT. It is translated as CASSLAGTVNQPQHF.

The chain is built from TRBV11-2 and TRBJ2-1, with D unclear. CDR1 and CDR2 (germline): SGHAT, FQNNGV. The CDR3 covers 16 residues. V lost 6 bases to trimming and J lost 1 base, with 16 bases between them. CDR3 amino acids: CASRSSWSLSYNEQFF. The CDR3 DNA follows: TGTGCCAGCAGAAGCAGTTGGAGCTTGTCCTACAATGAGCAGTTCTTC.

The chain has TRBV28 and TRBJ2-3, with a tentative D call TRBD2 (6 bases). The germline CDR1 and CDR2 sequences are MDHEN and SYDVKM. The V gene lost 6 bases and the J gene lost 1 base, with 20 bases spanning the gap. This CDR3 is 17 amino acids long. The CDR3 loop is CASSSPRGGWGTDTQYF. In nucleotides, the CDR3 is TGTGCCAGCAGCTCCCCCCGGGGAGGTTGGGGCACAGATACGCAGTATTTT.

J is TRBJ1-2 and V is TRBV12-3 or TRBV12-4; the D is unclear. This CDR3 has 11 amino acids. V shed 3 bases and J shed 5 bases, with 4 bases lying between them. The DNA for the CDR3 is TGTGCCAGCAGTTTCCGTTATGGCTACACCTTC. Protein: CASSFRYGYTF.

This chain joins TRBV6-5 and TRBJ1-1; D gene unclear. This CDR3 spans 12 amino acids. From germline, CDR1 is MNHEY and CDR2 SVGAGI. Trimming took off 4 bases at V and 6 bases at J, with 9 bases between the two ends. The CDR3 DNA reads as TGTGCCAGCAGTTCCCTCCGGGCTGAAGCTTTCTTT. Translating it yields CASSSLRAEAFF.

The gene calls are TRBV5-1 and TRBJ2-7, with D possibly matching TRBD1 (5 bases). CDR3 length: 13 amino acids. Germline V CDR1 and CDR2: SGHRS, YFSETQ. Trimming removed 0 bases from V and 5 bases from J, with 9 bases in between. CDR3 region: CASSLELGHEQYF. CDR3 coding DNA: TGCGCCAGCAGCTTGGAATTGGGGCACGAGCAGTACTTC.

V gene TRBV7-9 combines with J gene TRBJ2-7; TRBD2 aligns across 14 bases. The length of the CDR3 is 17 residues. CDR1 is SEHNR, CDR2 FQNEAQ, per germline (reference sequence). V gave up 1 base and J gave up 7 bases; unmatched junction bases: 9. The CDR3 reads CASSLVPGLAGVSEQYF. CDR3 nucleotides: TGTGCCAGCAGCTTAGTCCCGGGACTAGCGGGAGTCAGTGAGCAGTACTTC.

The chain links TRBV19 to TRBJ1-1; D call uncertain. CDR1 is LNHDA, CDR2 SQIVND, per germline (reference sequence). Trimming took 1 base from V and 2 from J, leaving 8 bases between them. This CDR3 has 14 amino acids. CDR3 nucleotides: TGTGCCAGTAGTATAGTCTGGAGTAACACTGAAGCTTTCTTT. Its protein product is CASSIVWSNTEAFF.

The V call is TRBV5-1, the J call TRBJ1-3, with 11 bases matching TRBD1. Germline V gene sequence: CDR1 SGHRS, CDR2 YFSETQ. The CDR3 extends over 17 amino acids. V lost 5 bases and J lost 0; bases outside the gene matches: 7. CDR3 sequence (DNA): TGCGCCAGCAGAAAAGGGACAGGGGGACTCTCTGGAAACACCATATATTTT. Its protein product is CASRKGTGGLSGNTIYF.

J is TRBJ2-5 and V is TRBV5-1, with D uncertain. Germline V gene sequence: CDR1 SGHRS, CDR2 YFSETQ. V lost 5 bases, J lost 5 bases, and 13 bases lay in between. The CDR3 has 13 residues. CDR3 DNA sequence: TGCGCCAGCAGACCCAGGCTTGAGGAGACCCAGTACTTC. It encodes CASRPRLEETQYF.